This TCR beta chain is from a study of T cell responses to AZD1222 COVID-19 vaccine. Regarding the study as a whole: With two AZD1222 doses given, Spike-specific TCR breadth and depth both rose. Donors skewed white British and female; clonal diversity was possibly underestimated.

Germline values: CDR1 MNHNY, CDR2 SVGAGI (reference sequence). This CDR3 contains 14 residues. Trimming stripped 8 bases from V and 4 bases from J, with 12 bases between. As to this clone: Its specificity is not known.

Libraries were prepared by immunoSEQ multiplex PCR; TCRdb keeps only in-frame clonotypes and omits some of them. The table lists about 130,000 clones, about nine tenths of them singletons. This sequence originates from an adult in good health. The chain joins TRBV6-6 to TRBJ2-6; D could derive from TRBD1 or TRBD2 (5 bases each). The source material was peripheral blood, sampled on day 0 of AZD1222 vaccination. CDR3 loop: CASGRGGGANVLTF. The CDR3 region has the DNA TGTGCCAGCGGCCGGGGCGGAGGGGCCAACGTCCTGACTTTC.